These T cell receptor beta chains were read from a single sample in a study of T cell repertoires in cytomegalovirus infection. Their cognate antigens are unknown. TCRdb ran MiXCR on the reads and lists one entry per CDR3 protein. The table lists fewer than 650,000 distinct CDR3 sequences, approximately 40% of them singletons. Sample: cultured PBMCs, taken from culture after CMV antigen stimulation. The receptor source for this set is a human donor in good health (CMV status not recorded). Some clones in this sample may be carry-over from other donors' samples. CDR3s include the opening cysteine and the closing phenylalanine or tryptophan. The D gene is left open where the match is weak. Part of the rows lack a size; the others show once, few, many or a class for expanded clones.

CDR3 protein | CDR3 DNA | J gene | CDR3 length | D gene | V gene | clone size
CASSLGTGTYNEQFF | TGTGCCAGCAGCCTCGGGACAGGGACCTACAATGAGCAGTTCTTC | TRBJ2-1 | 15 | TRBD1 | TRBV7-2 | few
CASSYSSGQASEKLFF | TGTGCCAGCAGTTACTCGTCCGGCCAAGCTTCTGAAAAACTGTTTTTT | TRBJ1-4 | 16 | - | TRBV6-5 | few
CASSLGLALADTQYF | TGTGCCAGCAGTTTAGGACTAGCTCTCGCAGATACGCAGTATTTT | TRBJ2-3 | 15 | TRBD2 | TRBV12-3/TRBV12-4 | few
CASSFSGSGEQFF | TGTGCCAGCAGCTTCAGCGGGAGTGGGGAGCAGTTCTTC | TRBJ2-1 | 13 | TRBD2 | TRBV7-2 | -
CASSYSIHPLVMDEQFF | TGTGCCAGCAGTTACTCGATTCACCCCCTAGTGATGGATGAGCAGTTCTTC | TRBJ2-1 | 17 | - | TRBV6-2/TRBV6-3 | -
CASRVGLAVTGELFF | TGTGCCAGCAGGGTGGGACTAGCGGTCACCGGGGAGCTGTTTTTT | TRBJ2-2 | 15 | TRBD2 | TRBV12-3/TRBV12-4 | -
CASSPRTEIINYGYTF | TGTGCCAGCAGCCCTCGGACAGAGATCATCAACTATGGCTACACCTTC | TRBJ1-2 | 16 | - | TRBV7-6 | -
CASSPTGTSRADTQYF | TGTGCCAGCAGCCCGACCGGGACTAGCCGTGCAGATACGCAGTATTTT | TRBJ2-3 | 16 | TRBD2 | TRBV5-4 | -
CASSTQGSHGYTF | TGTGCCAGCAGCACACAGGGGTCGCATGGCTACACCTTC | TRBJ1-2 | 13 | TRBD1 | TRBV28 | once
CASSRMGPMTGELFF | TGTGCCAGCAGCAGAATGGGACCGATGACCGGGGAGCTGTTTTTT | TRBJ2-2 | 15 | - | TRBV7-2 | -
CASDSGGANVLTF | TGTGCCAGCGATTCAGGGGGGGCCAACGTCCTGACTTTC | TRBJ2-6 | 13 | - | TRBV2 | -
CASSLVGGTGDNEQFF | TGTGCCAGCAGCTTAGTTGGCGGGACAGGAGACAATGAGCAGTTCTTC | TRBJ2-1 | 16 | TRBD1 | TRBV7-6 | -
CASSFLNQPQHF | TGTGCCAGCAGCTTCCTCAATCAGCCCCAGCATTTT | TRBJ1-5 | 12 | - | TRBV12-3/TRBV12-4 | many
CSARGGTAEETQYF | TGCAGTGCTAGAGGGGGGACTGCGGAAGAGACCCAGTACTTC | TRBJ2-5 | 14 | - | TRBV20-1 | -
CASSSLQSNTEAFF | TGTGCCAGTAGTAGTTTGCAGTCGAACACTGAAGCTTTCTTT | TRBJ1-1 | 14 | - | TRBV19 | -
CANSPVVWGKPLKTNEKLFF | TGCGCCAACAGCCCGGTAGTCTGGGGGAAGCCCTTGAAAACTAATGAAAAACTGTTTTTT | TRBJ1-4 | 20 | - | TRBV4-1 | -
CASSHTSGSNEQYF | TGCGCCAGCAGCCATACTAGCGGGAGTAACGAGCAGTACTTC | TRBJ2-7 | 14 | TRBD2 | TRBV4-3 | -
CSVGALGNEQFF | TGCAGCGTTGGGGCCTTAGGGAATGAGCAGTTCTTC | TRBJ2-1 | 12 | - | TRBV29-1 | -
CASSSPKRTIRYRDEQFF | TGTGCCAGCAGCTCACCCAAACGGACTATCCGTTATAGGGATGAGCAGTTCTTC | TRBJ2-1 | 18 | - | TRBV12-3/TRBV12-4 | -
CASSLRTSDYNEQFF | TGTGCCAGCAGCTTACGGACTAGCGACTACAATGAGCAGTTCTTC | TRBJ2-1 | 15 | TRBD2 | TRBV11-2 | -
CASSSQRGGEQFF | TGTGCCAGCAGCTCACAGCGGGGGGGTGAGCAGTTCTTC | TRBJ2-1 | 13 | TRBD2 | TRBV7-9 | -
CASRDRESYGYTF | TGTGCCAGCAGGGACAGGGAAAGCTATGGCTACACCTTC | TRBJ1-2 | 13 | TRBD1 | TRBV6-2/TRBV6-3 | -
CASSQERADADTQYF | TGCGCCAGCAGCCAAGAGAGGGCCGACGCAGATACGCAGTATTTT | TRBJ2-3 | 15 | - | TRBV4-1 | -
CASSQAGTGDYNEQFF | TGCGCCAGCAGCCAAGCCGGGACAGGGGACTACAATGAGCAGTTCTTC | TRBJ2-1 | 16 | TRBD1 | TRBV4-1 | -
CASSLVFASAYSGANVLTF | TGTGCCAGCAGCTTAGTTTTTGCTAGCGCATACTCTGGGGCCAACGTCCTGACTTTC | TRBJ2-6 | 19 | - | TRBV7-2 | -
CAGSTGATGELFF | TGTGCCGGGTCGACAGGGGCCACCGGGGAGCTGTTTTTT | TRBJ2-2 | 13 | TRBD1 | TRBV7-6 | -
CASNRDLSRETQYF | TGTGCCAGCAACCGGGACCTAAGTCGTGAGACCCAGTACTTC | TRBJ2-5 | 14 | - | TRBV2 | -
CATSAHAGPGNTIYF | TGTGCCACCAGTGCCCATGCGGGGCCTGGAAACACCATATATTTT | TRBJ1-3 | 15 | - | TRBV24-1 | -
CASSFAGTGDEQFF | TGTGCCAGCAGCTTCGCGGGCACGGGAGACGAGCAGTTCTTC | TRBJ2-1 | 14 | - | TRBV7-9 | few
CASSRGGTSGRGEQFF | TGTGCCAGCAGCCGGGGGGGGACTAGCGGGAGGGGGGAGCAGTTCTTC | TRBJ2-1 | 16 | TRBD2 | TRBV7-2 | few
CASSEYQGSNQPQHF | TGTGCCAGCAGTGAATATCAGGGGAGCAATCAGCCCCAGCATTTT | TRBJ1-5 | 15 | - | TRBV2 | -
CASSTRQGATYEQYF | TGTGCCAGCAGTACGAGACAGGGGGCGACCTACGAGCAGTACTTC | TRBJ2-7 | 15 | TRBD1 | TRBV6-2/TRBV6-3 | -
CASGKRSLGYTF | TGTGCTAGTGGTAAACGGAGTCTCGGCTACACCTTC | TRBJ1-2 | 12 | - | TRBV12-5 | -
CASSHLRSYNEQFF | TGCGCCAGCAGCCACTTACGCTCCTACAATGAGCAGTTCTTC | TRBJ2-1 | 14 | - | TRBV4-1 | -
CASSLTGGVAVEAFF | TGTGCCAGCAGCTTGACTGGAGGTGTGGCAGTAGAAGCTTTCTTT | TRBJ1-1 | 15 | - | TRBV7-6 | few
CASGLFLTDTQYF | TGTGCTAGTGGTTTATTCCTGACAGATACGCAGTATTTT | TRBJ2-3 | 13 | - | TRBV12-5 | -
CASSRGDRLAQHF | TGTGCCAGCAGCCGCGGGGACCGTCTGGCCCAGCATTTT | TRBJ1-5 | 13 | - | TRBV12-3/TRBV12-4 | few
CASSSRNLYEQYF | TGTGCCAGCAGCTCCAGAAACTTATACGAGCAGTACTTC | TRBJ2-7 | 13 | - | TRBV7-6 | few
CATSRDLSVQETQYF | TGTGCCACCAGCAGAGATCTGAGCGTGCAAGAGACCCAGTACTTC | TRBJ2-5 | 15 | - | TRBV15 | few
CASQLLAGGNTEAFF | TGTGCCAGCCAGCTATTGGCAGGTGGTAACACTGAAGCTTTCTTT | TRBJ1-1 | 15 | - | TRBV2 | few